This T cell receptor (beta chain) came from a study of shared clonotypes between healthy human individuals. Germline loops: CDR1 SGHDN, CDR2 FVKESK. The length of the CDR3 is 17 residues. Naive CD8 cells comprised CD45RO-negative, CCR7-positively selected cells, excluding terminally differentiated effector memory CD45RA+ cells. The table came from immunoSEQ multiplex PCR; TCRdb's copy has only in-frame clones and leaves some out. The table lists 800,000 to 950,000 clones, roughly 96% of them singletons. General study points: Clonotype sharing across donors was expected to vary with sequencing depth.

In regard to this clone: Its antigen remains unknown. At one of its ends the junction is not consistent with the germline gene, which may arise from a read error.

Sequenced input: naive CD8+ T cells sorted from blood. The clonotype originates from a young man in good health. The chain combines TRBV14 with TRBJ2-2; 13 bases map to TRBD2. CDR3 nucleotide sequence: TGTGCCAGCAGCCAAGCACTAGCGGGAGGGCCTAACGGGGAGCTATTTTTT. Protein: CASSQALAGGPNGELFF.